The 28 T cell receptor beta chains reported below all come from one sample, sequenced in a study of regulatory T cells in long-lasting Graves disease. Time point described: persistent/refractory GD, antithyroid drugs over 5 years with positive TRAb. Making the TCR library involved RNA that had been extracted from PBMCs. Construction of the TCR beta libraries employed iRepertoire HTBI primers in conjunction with Arm-PCR of CDR3 regions. TCRdb fed the multiplex PCR reads into MiXCR, producing one record per CDR3 protein. Of nearly 350,000 distinct CDR3 sequences in the sample, around 20% were seen once. The sample here was peripheral blood mononuclear cells (PBMCs), taken when the disease was refractory, from a patient treated with antithyroid drugs. These TCRs come from a female donor with Graves disease.

In its sample, this clonotype was seen many times. The rearrangement joins TRBV11-3 to TRBJ1-1; D is perhaps TRBD1 (6 bases). Germline V gives CDR1 SGHNT, CDR2 YENEEA. V gave up 1 base and J gave up 2 bases, with 11 bases separating them. This CDR3 has 15 amino acids. The DNA for the CDR3 is TGTGCCAGCAGCTTAGCGGCAGGGGTCAACACTGAAGCTTTCTTT. This encodes CASSLAAGVNTEAFF.

This clonotype was detected ten times or more. The rearrangement joins TRBV12-3 or TRBV12-4 to TRBJ1-1; TRBD1 is a possible D gene (5 bases). The CDR3 runs to 14 residues. V dropped 3 bases and J dropped 5 bases, with 13 bases sitting between them. The CDR3 region is CASSFGGVRTEAFF. In DNA, the CDR3 is TGTGCCAGCAGTTTTGGAGGGGTAAGGACTGAAGCTTTCTTT.

This clonotype was seen ten or more times. The rearrangement links TRBV6-5 to TRBJ1-5; D is ambiguous. Germline V gene sequence: CDR1 MNHEY, CDR2 SVGAGI. The CDR3 is 18 residues long. The germline V and J ends were trimmed by 4 bases and 2 bases, with 21 bases remaining between them. The CDR3 DNA follows: TGTGCCAGCAGTTCCACCGGGGTAAAGACCTCCGGCAATCAGCCCCAGCATTTT. Encoded protein: CASSSTGVKTSGNQPQHF.

The chain uses TRBV4-3 and TRBJ1-4; a possible D gene is TRBD1 (5 bases). The V end was cut by 2 bases, the J end by 4 bases, with 11 bases between. Germline CDR1 is LGHNA and CDR2 is YSLEER. The CDR3 extends over 15 amino acids. The CDR3 DNA is TGCGCCAGCAGCCAACAGGGACTCGGTAATGAAAAACTGTTTTTT. Protein product: CASSQQGLGNEKLFF.

This chain connects TRBV20-1 to TRBJ1-5; the D is unclear. The CDR3 is made up of 13 amino acids. The V end lost 6 bases, the J end lost 1 base, and 10 bases lay between the germline ends. Germline values: CDR1 DFQATT, CDR2 SNEGSKA (reference sequence). In nucleotides, the CDR3 is TGCAGTGCCACCCTCAGCAGCAATCAGCCCCAGCATTTT. It translates to CSATLSSNQPQHF.

This clonotype has a handful of counts. The genes are TRBV5-5 and TRBJ2-7; TRBD1 agrees at 8 bases. CDR1 and CDR2 from the germline V gene are SGHKS and YYEKEE (reference sequence). This CDR3 comprises 16 residues. The ends lost 0 bases at V and 3 bases at J; junction bases unmatched: 8. The CDR3: CASSLAFGTGVYEQYF. The CDR3 DNA follows: TGTGCCAGCAGCTTGGCATTTGGGACAGGCGTCTACGAGCAGTACTTC.

V gene TRBV5-6 combines with J gene TRBJ2-2; 8 bases line up with TRBD1. J lost 4 bases, V lost 4 bases, and 15 bases had no gene match. Germline V gives CDR1 SGHDT, CDR2 YYEEEE. CDR3 length: 18 residues. The CDR3 spells CASSTAKGSGGITGELFF. In DNA form, the CDR3 reads TGTGCCAGCAGCACCGCAAAGGGATCAGGGGGCATCACCGGGGAGCTGTTTTTT.

This clonotype was seen repeatedly, ten times or more. This chain links TRBV27 with TRBJ1-4, with no clear D. V was shortened by 6 bases and J by 0 bases, with 8 bases between the two germline ends. This CDR3 comprises 14 residues. Germline CDR1 and CDR2: MNHEY and SMNVEV (reference sequence). Here the CDR3 DNA reads TGTGCCAGCAGCCCGACAACAACTAATGAAAAACTGTTTTTT. It translates to CASSPTTTNEKLFF.

This chain joins TRBV28 and TRBJ1-1; D is possibly TRBD1 (6 bases). The V end lost 2 bases, the J end lost 1 base, and 11 bases lay between the germline ends. Germline V gene data show CDR1 as MDHEN and CDR2 as SYDVKM. This CDR3 has 15 amino acids. This CDR3 reads CASSLTGGTNTEAFF. CDR3 DNA: TGTGCCAGCAGTTTAACCGGGGGCACGAACACTGAAGCTTTCTTT.

The chain employs TRBV20-1 and TRBJ1-1; D remains unclear. V dropped 3 bases and J dropped 0 bases, with 11 bases sitting between them. From germline, CDR1 is DFQATT and CDR2 SNEGSKA (reference sequence). CDR3 size: 14 residues. In DNA, the CDR3 is TGCAGTGCTAGGGAGGGTACGATGAACACTGAAGCTTTCTTT. Translation gives CSAREGTMNTEAFF.

The chain recombines TRBV6-1 with TRBJ1-6, with TRBD1 as a possible D gene (6 bases). This CDR3 is 13 amino acids long. CDR1 and CDR2 from the germline V gene are MNHNS and SASEGT. V was clipped by 6 bases and J by 11 bases, with 14 bases between them. In DNA form, the CDR3 reads TGTGCCAGCAGAGGGGGTGCGGGAGCACCCCTCCACTTT. Protein: CASRGGAGAPLHF.

In this sample, this clonotype turned up a few times. The chain combines TRBV4-3 with TRBJ2-1; D uncertain. V lost 1 base and J lost 5, with 9 bases in between. CDR1 LGHNA and CDR2 YSLEER come from the germline V gene. CDR3 length equals 14 residues. Written as DNA, the CDR3 is TGCGCCAGCAGCCAAGTCGTGGGCCACAATGAGCAGTTCTTC. This sequence encodes CASSQVVGHNEQFF.

V gene TRBV7-9 combines with J gene TRBJ1-6; D might be TRBD1 (6 bases). V was cut by 5 bases and J by 7 bases, with 15 bases left in between. The CDR3 totals 15 residues. CDR1 and CDR2 (germline): SEHNR, FQNEAQ (reference sequence). CDR3 DNA: TGTGCCAGCAGCCAGGACAGCTCAGGGAATTCACCCCTCCACTTT. This translates into CASSQDSSGNSPLHF.

This clonotype was seen ten or more times. The rearrangement links TRBV12-3 or TRBV12-4 to TRBJ1-1; no reliable D call. The CDR3 loop spans 12 amino acids. Trimming shortened V by 2 bases and J by 4 bases, and 5 bases separated the two germline ends. As DNA, the CDR3 is TGTGCCAGCAGTTTATTCCGCACTGAAGCTTTCTTT. This sequence encodes CASSLFRTEAFF.

Details on this clonotype: A junction boundary mismatches the germline segment, possibly from a read error. This chain connects TRBV28 to TRBJ1-4; D perhaps matches TRBD1 (5 bases). CDR1 is MDHEN, CDR2 SYDVKM, per germline. The CDR3 loop spans 14 amino acids. In DNA form, the CDR3 reads TGTGCCAGCAGCCAGGGCAGGGTCTTTGACCGTTGGATTTTT. Residues: CASSQGRVFDRWIF.

This clonotype was picked up a small number of times. One end of the junction does not line up with germline, which may come from a read error. This chain joins TRBV7-7 and TRBJ1-1, with D hard to call. CDR1 is SSHAT and CDR2 is FNYEAQ in the germline V gene (reference sequence). This CDR3 contains 16 residues. CDR3 residues: CASSLDGTELNTEAFF. In DNA, the CDR3 is TGTGCTAGCAGCTTAGACGGCACAGAGTTGAACACTGAAGCTTTCTTT.

In this sample, this clonotype turned up many times. The CDR3 sequence: CASSPGRGNQPQHF. The CDR3 coding sequence is TGTGCCAGCTCACCCGGGCGTGGCAATCAGCCCCAGCATTTT. The chain uses TRBV18 and TRBJ1-5; D is undetermined. Trimming cost V 3 bases and J 2 bases, with 8 bases left between them. From germline, CDR1 is KGHSH and CDR2 LQKENI. The CDR3 consists of 14 residues.

This clonotype was seen repeatedly, ten times or more. The rearrangement uses TRBV6-2 or TRBV6-3 and TRBJ2-7, with 7 bases aligning to TRBD1. The CDR3 contains 15 residues. Per germline, CDR1 MNHEY and CDR2 SVGEGT. Trimming at V came to 6 bases and at J to 1 base, leaving 9 bases not matched to a gene. The CDR3 DNA follows: TGTGCCAGCAGAGACAGGGATCTCCCTTCCTACGAGCAGTACTTC. Its protein is CASRDRDLPSYEQYF.

This chain connects TRBV7-2 to TRBJ1-1; D ambiguous. The V gene lost 0 bases and the J gene lost 3 bases, with 8 bases spanning the gap. Germline CDR1 SGHTA, CDR2 FQGNSA. CDR3 size: 14 residues. CDR3 nucleotide sequence: TGTGCCAGCAGCTTAGCGCCGCACTACACTGAAGCTTTCTTT. Translation: CASSLAPHYTEAFF.

This clonotype was detected only a few times. The CDR3 protein is CASSRFGKETQYF. CDR3 in DNA: TGCGCCAGCAGCCGCTTCGGGAAAGAGACCCAGTACTTC. V usage is TRBV4-1 and J usage is TRBJ2-5; tentatively, D is TRBD2 (5 bases). V shed 4 bases and J shed 3 bases, with 9 bases lying between them. Germline CDR1 is MGHRA and CDR2 is YSYEKL. The CDR3 extends over 13 amino acids.

This clonotype was seen more than once but under ten times. The chain joins TRBV5-8 to TRBJ2-2; 8 nucleotides line up with TRBD2. CDR1 and CDR2 (germline): SGHTS, YDEGEE. The CDR3 extends over 16 amino acids. J was trimmed by 6 bases and V by 1 base; bases with no gene match: 8. The CDR3 is CASSLLGLVSSGELFF. The CDR3 nucleotides are TGTGCCAGCAGCTTGTTGGGACTAGTCAGCTCCGGGGAGCTGTTTTTT.

In this sample, this clonotype turned up many times. This chain connects TRBV25-1 to TRBJ1-6; no firm D call. V lost 6 bases and J 9 bases, leaving 12 bases between the germline ends. Germline-derived CDR1 and CDR2 are MGHDK and SYGVNS. This CDR3 contains 13 residues. CDR3 nucleotides: TGTGCCAGCAGCATCTTTAGTGGTTCACCCCTCCACTTT. Its protein is CASSIFSGSPLHF.

Many counts were recorded for this clonotype. The rearrangement links TRBV12-3 or TRBV12-4 to TRBJ1-2, with TRBD1 matching 10 bases. V shed 10 bases and J 3 bases; nucleotides not matched to a gene: 11. The CDR3 spans 15 residues. DNA for the CDR3: TGTGCCATCCACGTTCTAGGACAGGGGGACTATGGCTACACCTTC. Protein product: CAIHVLGQGDYGYTF.

This clonotype was recorded many times. This chain uses TRBV15 with TRBJ2-7; D could derive from TRBD1 or TRBD2 (5 bases each). Trimming removed 0 bases at V and 2 bases at J, with 8 bases between. This CDR3 comprises 14 residues. CDR1 LNHNV and CDR2 YYDKDF come from the germline V gene (reference sequence). CDR3 DNA: TGTGCCACCAGCAGAGATCGGGGCCCCTACGAGCAGTACTTC. Translated, it gives CATSRDRGPYEQYF.

The sample holds a few counts of this clonotype. An end of the junction does not agree with germline; a read error may underlie this. The CDR3 nucleotides are TGTGTCAGCAGCTTAGATTCGAGGGGAAACACTGAAGCTTTCTTT. It encodes CVSSLDSRGNTEAFF. This chain joins TRBV11-3 and TRBJ1-1, with D maybe TRBD1 (5 bases). CDR3 length: 15 residues. Germline lookup yields CDR1 SGHNT and CDR2 YENEEA.

This clonotype was counted a few times. This may stem from a read error, because a much larger clone lies one nucleotide away. The chain employs TRBV27 and TRBJ1-2; TRBD1 aligns across 9 bases. The CDR3 runs 14 residues. Germline CDR1 reads MNHEY; CDR2 reads SMNVEV (reference sequence). J was trimmed by 4 bases and V by 11 bases; bases with no gene match: 11. The CDR3 bases are TGTGCCTATCAACAGGGGGCGGGACTCTATGGCTACACCTTC. Translated, it gives CAYQQGAGLYGYTF.

The chain combines TRBV18 with TRBJ1-3; the D is unclear. CDR1 and CDR2 (germline): KGHSH, LQKENI. The ends were cut back, 3 bases at V and 5 bases at J, with 8 bases in the middle. This CDR3 spans 13 amino acids. The CDR3 coding sequence is TGTGCCAGCTCACCCGCGGCTAGAAACACCATATATTTT. Translated, it gives CASSPAARNTIYF.

Concerning this clonotype itself: A single base is all that separates this from a far larger clone, so a read error is likely. The rearrangement uses TRBV6-9 and TRBJ1-2; D is uncertain. Per the germline V gene, CDR1 is MNHGY and CDR2 is SVAAGI. V was shortened by 3 bases and J by 8 bases, with 19 bases between the two germline ends. This CDR3 is built from 15 residues. CDR3 region: CASSYSSYPRKGYTF. CDR3 in DNA: TGTGCCAGCAGTTACTCCTCCTACCCCCGAAAGGGCTACACCTTC.